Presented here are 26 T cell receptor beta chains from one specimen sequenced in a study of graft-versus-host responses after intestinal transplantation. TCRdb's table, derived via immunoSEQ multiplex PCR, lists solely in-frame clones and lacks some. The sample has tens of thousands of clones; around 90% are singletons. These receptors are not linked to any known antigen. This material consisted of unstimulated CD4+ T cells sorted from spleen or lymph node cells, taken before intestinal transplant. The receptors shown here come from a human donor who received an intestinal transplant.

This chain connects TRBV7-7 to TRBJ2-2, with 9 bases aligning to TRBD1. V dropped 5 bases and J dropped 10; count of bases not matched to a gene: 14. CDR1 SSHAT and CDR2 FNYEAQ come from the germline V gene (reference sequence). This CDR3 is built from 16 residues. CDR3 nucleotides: TGTGCCAGCAGCCCGCGGACAGGGGCCTCATTCGAGGAGCTGTTTTTT. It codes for CASSPRTGASFEELFF.

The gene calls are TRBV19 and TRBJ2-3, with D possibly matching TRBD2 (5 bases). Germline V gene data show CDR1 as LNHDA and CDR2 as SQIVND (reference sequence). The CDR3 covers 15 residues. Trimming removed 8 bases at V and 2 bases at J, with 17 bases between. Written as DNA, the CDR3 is TGTGCCAGTCTTCCGGCGGGTCCCTTCACAGATACGCAGTATTTT. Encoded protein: CASLPAGPFTDTQYF.

CDR3 loop: CAWDRTGGIYEQYF. In DNA, the CDR3 is TGTGCCTGGGATAGGACAGGGGGAATCTACGAGCAGTACTTC. V and J are TRBV30 and TRBJ2-7; the match to TRBD1 covers 10 bases. V was clipped by 5 bases and J by 3 bases; unmatched bases: 7. Germline assignment: CDR1 GTSNPN and CDR2 SVGIG (reference sequence). This CDR3 contains 14 residues. The variable domain in full, with the rest retrieved from reference TRBV30 and TRBJ2-7, is SQTIHQWPATLVQPVGSPLSLECTVEGTSNPNLYWYRQAAGRGLQLLFYSVGIGQISSEVPQNLSASRPQDRQFILSSKKLLLSDSGFYLCAWDRTGGIYEQYFGPGTRLTVT.

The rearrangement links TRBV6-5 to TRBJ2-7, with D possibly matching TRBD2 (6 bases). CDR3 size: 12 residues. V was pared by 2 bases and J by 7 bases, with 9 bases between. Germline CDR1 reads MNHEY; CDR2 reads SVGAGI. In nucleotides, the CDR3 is TGTGCCAGCAGTTACCGGCGGGGTGAGCAGTACTTC. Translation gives CASSYRRGEQYF.

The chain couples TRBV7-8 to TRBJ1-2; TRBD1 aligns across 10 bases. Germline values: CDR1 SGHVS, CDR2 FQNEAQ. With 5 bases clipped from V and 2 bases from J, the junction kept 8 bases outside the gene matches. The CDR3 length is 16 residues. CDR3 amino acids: CASSQPRQGANYGYTF. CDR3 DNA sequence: TGTGCCAGCAGCCAACCCAGACAGGGGGCCAACTATGGCTACACCTTC.

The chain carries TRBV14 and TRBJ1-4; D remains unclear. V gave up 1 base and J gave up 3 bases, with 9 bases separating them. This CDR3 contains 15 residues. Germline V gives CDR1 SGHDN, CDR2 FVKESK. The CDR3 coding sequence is TGTGCCAGCAGCCAAGTAAACAGCCCTAATGAAAAACTGTTTTTT. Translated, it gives CASSQVNSPNEKLFF.

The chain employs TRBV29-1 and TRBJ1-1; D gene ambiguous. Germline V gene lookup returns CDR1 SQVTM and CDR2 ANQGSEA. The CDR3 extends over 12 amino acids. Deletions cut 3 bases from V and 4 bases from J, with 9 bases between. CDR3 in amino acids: CSVERLGTEAFF. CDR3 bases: TGCAGCGTTGAGAGGTTGGGCACTGAAGCTTTCTTT.

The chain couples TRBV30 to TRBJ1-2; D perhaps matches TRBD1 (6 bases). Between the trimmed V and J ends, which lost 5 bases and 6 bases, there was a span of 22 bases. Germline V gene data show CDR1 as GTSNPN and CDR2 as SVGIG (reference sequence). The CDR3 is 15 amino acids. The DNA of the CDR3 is TGTGCCTGGGGGGGCAGGACGCGCTCATTGGATGGCTACACCTTC. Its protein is CAWGGRTRSLDGYTF.

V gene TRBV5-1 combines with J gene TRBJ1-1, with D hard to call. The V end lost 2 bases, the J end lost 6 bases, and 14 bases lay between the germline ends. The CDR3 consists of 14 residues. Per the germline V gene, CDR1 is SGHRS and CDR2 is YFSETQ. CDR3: CASSFSGDGSEAFF. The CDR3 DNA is TGCGCCAGCAGCTTTTCGGGTGACGGGTCTGAAGCTTTCTTT.

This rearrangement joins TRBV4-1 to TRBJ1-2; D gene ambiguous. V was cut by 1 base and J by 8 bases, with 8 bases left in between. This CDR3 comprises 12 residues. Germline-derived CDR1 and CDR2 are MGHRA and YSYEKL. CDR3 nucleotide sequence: TGCGCCAGCAGCCAAGCGGGCGGCGGCTACACCTTC. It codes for CASSQAGGGYTF.

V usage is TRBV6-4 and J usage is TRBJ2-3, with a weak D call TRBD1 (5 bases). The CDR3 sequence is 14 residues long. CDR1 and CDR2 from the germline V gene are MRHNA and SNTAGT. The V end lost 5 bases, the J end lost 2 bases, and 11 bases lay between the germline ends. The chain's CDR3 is CASSRQPFTDTQYF. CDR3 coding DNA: TGTGCCAGCAGTCGACAGCCCTTCACAGATACGCAGTATTTT.

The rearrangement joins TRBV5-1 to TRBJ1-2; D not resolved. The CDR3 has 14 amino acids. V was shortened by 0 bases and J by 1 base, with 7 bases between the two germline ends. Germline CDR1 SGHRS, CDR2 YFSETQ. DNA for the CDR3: TGCGCCAGCAGCTTGGCATCGGATAACTATGGCTACACCTTC. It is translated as CASSLASDNYGYTF. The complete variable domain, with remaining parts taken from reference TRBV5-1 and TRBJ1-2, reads KAGVTQTPRYLIKTRGQQVTLSCSPISGHRSVSWYQQTPGQGLQFLFEYFSETQRNKGNFPGRFSGRQFSNSRSEMNVSTLELGDSALYLCASSLASDNYGYTFGSGTRLTVV.

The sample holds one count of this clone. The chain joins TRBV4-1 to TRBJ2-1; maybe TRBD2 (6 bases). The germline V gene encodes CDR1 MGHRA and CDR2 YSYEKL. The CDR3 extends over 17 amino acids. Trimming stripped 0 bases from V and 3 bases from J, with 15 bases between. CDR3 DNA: TGCGCCAGCAGCCAAGATAGGACGGCGGGGAGCTACAATGAGCAGTTCTTC. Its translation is CASSQDRTAGSYNEQFF.

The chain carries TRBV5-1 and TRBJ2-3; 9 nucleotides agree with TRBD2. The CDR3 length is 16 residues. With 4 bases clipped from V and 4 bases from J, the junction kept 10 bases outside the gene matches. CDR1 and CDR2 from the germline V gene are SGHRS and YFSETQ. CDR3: CASSRTSGPIADTQYF. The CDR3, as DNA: TGCGCCAGCAGCCGCACTAGCGGGCCTATAGCAGATACGCAGTATTTT.

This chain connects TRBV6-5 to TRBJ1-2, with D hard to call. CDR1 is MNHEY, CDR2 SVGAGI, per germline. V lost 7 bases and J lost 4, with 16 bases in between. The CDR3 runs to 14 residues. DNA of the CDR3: TGTGCCAGCACCCTAGCCCACAGTACCTATGGCTACACCTTC. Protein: CASTLAHSTYGYTF.

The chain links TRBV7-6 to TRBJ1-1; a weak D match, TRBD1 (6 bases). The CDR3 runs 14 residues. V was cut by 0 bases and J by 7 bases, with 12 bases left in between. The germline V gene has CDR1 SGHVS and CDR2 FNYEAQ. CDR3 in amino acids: CASSLAGGQSEAFF. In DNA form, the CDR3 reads TGTGCCAGCAGCTTAGCGGGGGGCCAGAGTGAAGCTTTCTTT.

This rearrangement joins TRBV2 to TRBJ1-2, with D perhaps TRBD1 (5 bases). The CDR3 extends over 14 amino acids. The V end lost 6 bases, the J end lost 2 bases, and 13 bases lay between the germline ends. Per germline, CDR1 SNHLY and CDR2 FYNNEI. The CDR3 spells CASRGRGRNYGYTF. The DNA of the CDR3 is TGTGCCAGCAGGGGTAGGGGACGGAACTATGGCTACACCTTC. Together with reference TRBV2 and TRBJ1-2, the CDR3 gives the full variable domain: EPEVTQTPSHQVTQMGQEVILRCVPISNHLYFYWYRQILGQKVEFLVSFYNNEISEKSEIFDDQFSVERPDGSNFTLKIRSTKLEDSAMYFCASRGRGRNYGYTFGSGTRLTVV.

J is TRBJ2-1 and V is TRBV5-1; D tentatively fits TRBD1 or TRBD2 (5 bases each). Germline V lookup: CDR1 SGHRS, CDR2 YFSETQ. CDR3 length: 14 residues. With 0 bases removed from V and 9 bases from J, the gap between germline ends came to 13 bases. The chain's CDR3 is CASSLELSGGEQFF. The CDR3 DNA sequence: TGCGCCAGCAGCTTGGAACTAAGTGGGGGTGAGCAGTTCTTC. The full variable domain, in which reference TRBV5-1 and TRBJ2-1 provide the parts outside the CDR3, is KAGVTQTPRYLIKTRGQQVTLSCSPISGHRSVSWYQQTPGQGLQFLFEYFSETQRNKGNFPGRFSGRQFSNSRSEMNVSTLELGDSALYLCASSLELSGGEQFFGPGTRLTVL.

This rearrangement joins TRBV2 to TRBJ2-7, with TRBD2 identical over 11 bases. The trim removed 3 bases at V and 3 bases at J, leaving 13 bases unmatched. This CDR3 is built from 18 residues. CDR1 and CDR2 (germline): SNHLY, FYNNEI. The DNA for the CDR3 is TGTGCCAGCAGTGAGAGGTTAGCGGGAGGGCAGGCCTACTACGAGCAGTACTTC. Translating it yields CASSERLAGGQAYYEQYF.

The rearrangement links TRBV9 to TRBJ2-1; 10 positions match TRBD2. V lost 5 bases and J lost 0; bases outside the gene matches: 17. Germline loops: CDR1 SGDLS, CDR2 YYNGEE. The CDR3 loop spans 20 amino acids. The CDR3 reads CASRPLEGLAYSSSYNEQFF. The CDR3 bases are TGTGCCAGCAGGCCATTAGAGGGACTAGCGTATTCCAGCTCCTACAATGAGCAGTTCTTC.

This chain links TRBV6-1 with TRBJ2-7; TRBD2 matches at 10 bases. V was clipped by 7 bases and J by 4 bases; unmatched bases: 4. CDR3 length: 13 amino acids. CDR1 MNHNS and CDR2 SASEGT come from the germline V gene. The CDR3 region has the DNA TGTGCCAGCACGCCTAGCGGGGGATACGAGCAGTACTTC. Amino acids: CASTPSGGYEQYF.

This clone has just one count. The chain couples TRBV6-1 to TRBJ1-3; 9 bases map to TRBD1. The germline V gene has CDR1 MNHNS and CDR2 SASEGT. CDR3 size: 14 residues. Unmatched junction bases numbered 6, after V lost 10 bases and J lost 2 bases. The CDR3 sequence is CATARQGAGNTIYF. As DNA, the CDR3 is TGTGCCACAGCTCGACAGGGGGCTGGAAACACCATATATTTT.

CDR3 sequence: CASSQGVTIPQETQYF. The CDR3 nucleotides read TGCGCCAGCAGCCAAGGGGTAACAATTCCCCAAGAGACCCAGTACTTC. V and J are TRBV4-1 and TRBJ2-5; D uncertain. CDR1 is MGHRA, CDR2 YSYEKL, per germline. V shed 1 base and J shed 1 base, with 13 bases lying between them. This CDR3 has 16 residues.

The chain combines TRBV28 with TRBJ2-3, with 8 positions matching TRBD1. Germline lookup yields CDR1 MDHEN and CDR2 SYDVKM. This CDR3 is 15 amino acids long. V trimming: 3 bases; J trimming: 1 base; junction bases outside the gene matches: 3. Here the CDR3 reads CASSFQTGGTDTQYF. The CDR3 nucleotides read TGTGCCAGCAGTTTCCAGACAGGGGGCACAGATACGCAGTATTTT.

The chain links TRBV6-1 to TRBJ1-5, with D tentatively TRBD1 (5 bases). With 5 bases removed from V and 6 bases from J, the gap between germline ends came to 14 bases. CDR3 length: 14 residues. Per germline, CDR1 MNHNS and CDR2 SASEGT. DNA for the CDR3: TGTGCCAGCAGTTTCAGGGACGGGGGTCAGCCCCAGCATTTT. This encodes CASSFRDGGQPQHF.

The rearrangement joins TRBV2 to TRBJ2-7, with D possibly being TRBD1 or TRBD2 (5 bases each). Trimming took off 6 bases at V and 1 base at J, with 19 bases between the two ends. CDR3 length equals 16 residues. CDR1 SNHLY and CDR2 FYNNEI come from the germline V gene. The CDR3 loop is CASSPRDPIRSYEQYF. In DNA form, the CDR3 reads TGTGCCAGCAGCCCCCGGGACCCAATTCGGTCCTACGAGCAGTACTTC.